The 20 T cell receptor beta chains below all came from one sample that was sequenced in a study of memory CD4+ T cells and cytomegalovirus serostatus (dated by TCRdb to the late 2010s). Receptor amplification or capture employed the immunoSEQ multiplex PCR assay. The table was pulled from immuneACCESS by TCRdb, which kept in-frame rearrangements only. Such tables lose some clones; where checked, under half of the loss comes from unresolved V genes, and the rest has no known cause. This sample is represented by approximately 88,000 clones; roughly 80% of them were singletons. Clones ranked in the top ten supply 3.6% of the sample. Single viable CD3+CD4+CD8-CD45RO+ cells were sorted as memory CD4+ T cells on a FACSAria II. Sequencing input: memory CD4+ T cells from blood. These receptors all stem from an adult in good health and CMV-seropositive.

The sample holds one count of this clone. The chain links TRBV6-6 to TRBJ2-3; 12 bases align to TRBD2. Germline CDR1 is MNHNY and CDR2 is SVGAGI (reference sequence). The J segment lost 12 bases and the V segment lost 2 bases, leaving 9 bases of the junction unmatched. CDR3 length equals 15 residues. The CDR3 DNA reads TGTGCCAGCAGTTACACTGCTAGCGGGAGGGCCCACCAGTATTTT. Translated: CASSYTASGRAHQYF.

The chain combines TRBV5-1 with TRBJ2-1, with 9 bases lining up with TRBD2. This CDR3 has 17 amino acids. Germline CDR1 and CDR2: SGHRS and YFSETQ. After removal of 4 bases from V and 6 bases from J, the junction contained 14 bases not matched to a gene. The CDR3 nucleotides read TGCGCCAGCAGCCTCAACCCCACCGGGACTAGCCTCAATGAGCAGTTCTTC. Translation gives CASSLNPTGTSLNEQFF. Variable domain in full (rest from reference TRBV5-1 and TRBJ2-1): KAGVTQTPRYLIKTRGQQVTLSCSPISGHRSVSWYQQTPGQGLQFLFEYFSETQRNKGNFPGRFSGRQFSNSRSEMNVSTLELGDSALYLCASSLNPTGTSLNEQFFGPGTRLTVL.

The chain combines TRBV29-1 with TRBJ2-1, with TRBD2 as a possible D gene (5 bases). The V end lost 5 bases, the J end lost 9 bases, and 26 bases lay between the germline ends. Germline assignment: CDR1 SQVTM and CDR2 ANQGSEA. The CDR3 covers 16 residues. The CDR3 here is CSVPLYQSGLLGEQFF. The CDR3, as DNA: TGCAGCGTTCCCCTTTACCAGAGCGGCTTACTTGGTGAGCAGTTCTTC.

The chain carries TRBV6-5 and TRBJ1-5, with 7 bases lining up with TRBD1. V trimming: 6 bases; J trimming: 12 bases; junction bases outside the gene matches: 8. The CDR3 is 12 residues long. Germline CDR1 MNHEY, CDR2 SVGAGI. The CDR3 nucleotides are TGTGCCAGCAGGGACAACCGGGACAGCCAGCATTTT. Its protein is CASRDNRDSQHF.

The CDR3: CASSNRQGGYTF. In DNA form, the CDR3 reads TGTGCCAGTAGTAATCGACAGGGTGGCTACACCTTC. The genes are TRBV19 and TRBJ1-2; 7 nucleotides align to TRBD1. Germline assignment: CDR1 LNHDA and CDR2 SQIVND (reference sequence). The CDR3 length is 12 residues. With V trimmed by 4 bases and J by 7 bases, 3 bases remained unmatched. The variable domain in full, with the rest retrieved from reference TRBV19 and TRBJ1-2, is DGGITQSPKYLFRKEGQNVTLSCEQNLNHDAMYWYRQDPGQGLRLIYYSQIVNDFQKGDIAEGYSVSREKKESFPLTVTSAQKNPTAFYLCASSNRQGGYTFGSGTRLTVV.

The chain uses TRBV7-9 and TRBJ2-7; D is possibly TRBD2 (6 bases). V was pared by 5 bases and J by 0 bases, with 14 bases between. CDR1 is SEHNR, CDR2 FQNEAQ, per germline (reference sequence). This CDR3 region has 15 residues. CDR3 sequence (DNA): TGTGCCAGCAGCGCAAAGCGGGCTGGCTCCTACGAGCAGTACTTC. As protein: CASSAKRAGSYEQYF.

The chain uses TRBV5-6 and TRBJ2-1, with D unresolved. V was trimmed by 0 bases and J by 8 bases, leaving 6 bases between them. The CDR3 has 12 amino acids. CDR1 SGHDT and CDR2 YYEEEE come from the germline V gene. CDR3 in amino acids: CASSLVSYEQFF. The CDR3 bases are TGTGCCAGCAGCTTGGTATCGTATGAGCAGTTCTTC.

The genes are TRBV28 and TRBJ1-2, with 7 bases matching TRBD1. CDR3 length: 13 amino acids. Germline lookup yields CDR1 MDHEN and CDR2 SYDVKM. The trim removed 3 bases at V and 8 bases at J, leaving 6 bases unmatched. The CDR3, as DNA: TGTGCCAGCAGTTTGACAGGGCTATTAGGCTACACCTTC. It codes for CASSLTGLLGYTF.

The chain joins TRBV18 to TRBJ2-7, with 7 bases lining up with TRBD2. Losses at the gene ends were 2 bases for V and 2 bases for J; bases not matched to a gene: 9. Germline CDR1 KGHSH, CDR2 LQKENI. The CDR3 is made up of 16 amino acids. In nucleotides, the CDR3 is TGTGCCAGCTCACCAAATCCCCTAGCGGATGCCTACGAGCAGTACTTC. Translating it yields CASSPNPLADAYEQYF.

This clone has a handful of counts. This chain joins TRBV7-9 and TRBJ1-1; no clear D. Germline loops: CDR1 SEHNR, CDR2 FQNEAQ (reference sequence). This CDR3 contains 15 residues. Between the trimmed V and J ends, which lost 5 bases and 1 base, there was a span of 14 bases. The DNA of the CDR3 is TGTGCCAGCAGCAGAGACGCCCCACGGAACACTGAAGCTTTCTTT. Its protein product is CASSRDAPRNTEAFF.

This clone was counted once. The genes are TRBV6-1 and TRBJ1-5; D is unresolved. Trimming pared 3 bases from V and 4 bases from J, leaving 10 bases between. The CDR3 is 14 amino acids. Germline V gene sequence: CDR1 MNHNS, CDR2 SASEGT. CDR3 protein: CASSDWSRNQPQHF. Written as DNA, the CDR3 is TGTGCCAGCAGTGACTGGAGTAGAAATCAGCCCCAGCATTTT.

The rearrangement links TRBV28 to TRBJ1-6; no clear D gene. This CDR3 is 15 amino acids long. Germline loops: CDR1 MDHEN, CDR2 SYDVKM. Trimming pared 2 bases from V and 0 bases from J, leaving 5 bases between. CDR3 amino acids: CASSLTDSYNSPLHF. DNA for the CDR3: TGTGCCAGCAGTTTAACGGACTCCTATAATTCACCCCTCCACTTT.

The rearrangement joins TRBV6-1 to TRBJ1-2; no clear D gene. The germline CDR1 and CDR2 sequences are MNHNS and SASEGT. The CDR3 has 14 amino acids. V lost 6 bases and J lost 1, with 12 bases in between. In nucleotides, the CDR3 is TGTGCCAGCAGATACGACACAAATAACTATGGCTACACCTTC. Translation: CASRYDTNNYGYTF.

This clone was seen a few times. The V gene is TRBV28, the J gene TRBJ1-3; D is perhaps TRBD1 (6 bases). Germline CDR1 and CDR2: MDHEN and SYDVKM. The CDR3 length is 14 residues. The ends were cut back, 3 bases at V and 4 bases at J, with 10 bases in the middle. The CDR3 protein is CASSFTGFGNTIYF. The CDR3 coding sequence is TGTGCCAGCAGTTTTACAGGGTTCGGAAACACCATATATTTT.

This chain connects TRBV28 to TRBJ1-2; D uncertain. The CDR3 extends over 17 amino acids. Germline CDR1 and CDR2: MDHEN and SYDVKM. The ends were cut back, 5 bases at V and 0 bases at J, with 19 bases in the middle. The CDR3 coding sequence is TGTGCCAGCAGTCCCTCCTCCGGAGCGGCCTCTAACTATGGCTACACCTTC. As protein: CASSPSSGAASNYGYTF.

The chain uses TRBV11-1 and TRBJ2-7, with 9 positions matching TRBD2. This CDR3 region has 14 residues. V lost 1 base, J lost 5 bases, and 3 bases stayed unmatched. The germline V gene encodes CDR1 SGHAT and CDR2 FQDESV (reference sequence). CDR3 in amino acids: CASSLVAGEHEQYF. The DNA for the CDR3 is TGTGCCAGCAGCTTAGTAGCGGGAGAGCACGAGCAGTACTTC. The full variable domain, in which reference TRBV11-1 and TRBJ2-7 provide the parts outside the CDR3, is EAEVAQSPRYKITEKSQAVAFWCDPISGHATLYWYRQILGQGPELLVQFQDESVVDDSQLPKDRFSAERLKGVDSTLKIQPAELGDSAMYLCASSLVAGEHEQYFGPGTRLTVT.

The chain is built from TRBV7-2 and TRBJ1-1, with D unresolved. Deletions cut 0 bases from V and 4 bases from J, with 3 bases between. This CDR3 has 12 residues. Per germline, CDR1 SGHTA and CDR2 FQGNSA. The CDR3 sequence is CASSLAVTEAFF. The CDR3 DNA is TGTGCCAGCAGCTTAGCGGTCACTGAAGCTTTCTTT.

The CDR3 sequence is CAWSVGGARGANVLTF. The DNA for the CDR3 is TGTGCCTGGAGTGTCGGGGGGGCGCGTGGGGCCAACGTCCTGACTTTC. This chain joins TRBV30 and TRBJ2-6, with 8 bases fitting TRBD2. The CDR3 is 16 residues long. CDR1 and CDR2 from the germline V gene are GTSNPN and SVGIG (reference sequence). V lost 0 bases to trimming and J lost 3 bases; unmatched junction nucleotides: 4.

V and J are TRBV19 and TRBJ1-5, with 7 bases that match TRBD1. Germline CDR1 LNHDA, CDR2 SQIVND (reference sequence). V gave up 6 bases and J gave up 6 bases; unmatched junction bases: 8. This CDR3 spans 14 amino acids. In DNA, the CDR3 is TGTGCCAGTAGGGGTGACAGGGTTAGTCAGCCCCAGCATTTT. This sequence encodes CASRGDRVSQPQHF.

V usage is TRBV6-1 and J usage is TRBJ2-7; D gene uncertain. With 0 bases removed from V and 6 bases from J, the gap between germline ends came to 12 bases. The CDR3 has 14 residues. Germline CDR1 is MNHNS and CDR2 is SASEGT. The CDR3 sequence is CASSEAGPVGEQYF. The CDR3 DNA follows: TGTGCCAGCAGTGAAGCTGGGCCAGTAGGCGAGCAGTACTTC.